This T cell receptor beta chain is drawn from a study of blood T cell repertoires in COVID-19. Participants, roughly 18 to 100 years old, spanned 24 US areas. In the study's own analysis: Amplification of reference gene primers provided the estimated nucleated cell counts. The table came from immunoSEQ multiplex PCR; TCRdb's copy has only in-frame clones and leaves some out. Clone size and V and J calls were adopted from that table, with D and trimming inferred from the DNA. The table has about 280,000 clones, approximately 89% seen once. Trimming cost V 5 bases and J 6 bases; bases outside gene matches: 10. Germline V gene lookup returns CDR1 LGHDT and CDR2 YNNKEL (reference sequence). The CDR3 contains 16 residues.

The TCR originated in an older woman who had recovered from COVID-19. The J gene is TRBJ2-7, the V gene TRBV3-1 (or the pseudogene TRBV3-2), with 13 bases lining up with TRBD2. Sample: PBMCs or T cells enriched from blood (not recorded which). The CDR3 reads CASSLRTSGRLGEQYF. The CDR3 nucleotides are TGTGCCAGCAGCTTACGGACTAGCGGGAGACTCGGCGAGCAGTACTTC.